Listed below are T cell receptor beta chains from one sample, sequenced in a study of T cell responses to AZD1222 COVID-19 vaccine. Measured with immunoSEQ multiplex PCR; TCRdb has only the in-frame clones, and not every one. This table has more than 150,000 clones, around 93% appearing once. The sample here was peripheral blood, taken on day 0 of AZD1222 vaccination. These receptors all come from an adult in good health. Each CDR3 is given with its conserved first and last residue. A D gene is named only where the DNA matches it firmly. A row's size may be missing; if present it is once, few, many or a size class.

TRBJ2-3,NA,TRBV30,few,TGTGCCTGGAGTGTGGGCGGGTCTGAGGCAGATACGCAGTATTTT,CAWSVGGSEADTQYF
TRBJ1-1,NA,TRBV21-1,NA,TGTGCCAGCAGCAAAACAGGGCGGGACACTGAAGCTTTCTTT,CASSKTGRDTEAFF
TRBJ1-2,TRBD1,TRBV19,once,TGTGCCAGTAGGGGGGACAGAACTGGCTACACCTTC,CASRGDRTGYTF
TRBJ2-3,TRBD2,TRBV7-3,NA,TGTGCCAGCAGCATCGGGACTAGCGGGAGGTCAGATACGCAGTATTTT,CASSIGTSGRSDTQYF
TRBJ2-5,NA,TRBV20-1,NA,TGCAGTGCTACAGGGCAAGAGACCCAGTACTTC,CSATGQETQYF
TRBJ1-3,TRBD1,TRBV7-9,few,TGTGCCAGCAGCCACGGGACAGCTGGAAACACCATATATTTT,CASSHGTAGNTIYF
TRBJ2-1,TRBD2,TRBV27,NA,TGTGCCAGCAGTTCCTCCGGGACTAGCAATGAGCAGTTCTTC,CASSSSGTSNEQFF
TRBJ1-5,NA,TRBV7-8,NA,TGTGCCAGCAGCTCAAATCAGCCCCAGCATTTT,CASSSNQPQHF
TRBJ2-3,NA,TRBV7-2,NA,TGTGCCAGCAGCTTAGTTCTCGGGGGGCGGGGACGCACAGATACGCAGTATTTT,CASSLVLGGRGRTDTQYF
TRBJ2-7,TRBD1,TRBV28,once,TGTGCCAGCAGTCTGTGGACAGGGTTACTCCACGAGCAGTACTTC,CASSLWTGLLHEQYF
TRBJ1-2,NA,TRBV4-3,NA,TGCGCCAGCAGCCAAAACGGAAATCTTTTATATGGCTACACCTTC,CASSQNGNLLYGYTF
TRBJ1-6,NA,TRBV28,NA,TGTGCCAGCAGTTTAGGGCCAGGACACGGCTTTGGGCCCTATAATTCACCCCTCCACTTT,CASSLGPGHGFGPYNSPLHF
TRBJ2-3,NA,TRBV5-1,NA,TGCGCCTCCGGAGGAGGGCGGGAACGCACAGATACGCAGTATTTT,CASGGGRERTDTQYF
TRBJ1-1,NA,TRBV21-1,NA,TGTGCCAGCAGCATTCCAGGGGGCAGGACTGAAGCTTTCTTT,CASSIPGGRTEAFF
TRBJ1-1,NA,TRBV24-1,NA,TGTGCCACCAGTCGGGACTTTAACACTGAAGCTTTCTTT,CATSRDFNTEAFF
TRBJ1-1,NA,TRBV28,once,TGTGCCAGCCTATATAGGAACACTGAAGCTTTCTTT,CASLYRNTEAFF
TRBJ2-2,TRBD2,TRBV5-4,NA,TGTGCCAGCAGCTTCGGTAGCGGGAGGGCACGCACCGGGGAGCTGTTTTTT,CASSFGSGRARTGELFF
TRBJ2-1,TRBD2,TRBV24-1,NA,TGTGCCACCAGTGTACCGGGACTAGCCTCCAATGAGCAGTTCTTC,CATSVPGLASNEQFF
TRBJ2-1,NA,TRBV11-3,NA,TGTGCCAGCAGCTTAGCGTTTTCTAAGGATGAGCAGTTCTTC,CASSLAFSKDEQFF
TRBJ1-1,NA,TRBV6-6,NA,TGTGCCAGCAGTTACCCCTCCATGAACACTGAAGCTTTCTTT,CASSYPSMNTEAFF
TRBJ2-7,TRBD2,TRBV4-1,NA,TGCGCCAGCAGCCAAATCGGGACTATTTTCGTTTCCGAGCAGTACTTC,CASSQIGTIFVSEQYF
TRBJ2-1,TRBD2,TRBV5-1,NA,TGCGCCAGCACCGTCGGAGGGAGGGCCAACCATGAGCAGTTCTTC,CASTVGGRANHEQFF
TRBJ1-2,NA,TRBV6-5,many,TGTGCCAGCAGTTCTAGGGGGGGCTTCTATGGCTACACCTTC,CASSSRGGFYGYTF
TRBJ2-7,TRBD2,TRBV10-3,NA,TGTGCCATCAGTGAAGGCGGGAGGACAAATGAGCAGTACTTC,CAISEGGRTNEQYF
TRBJ2-7,NA,TRBV28,NA,TGTGCCAGCAGCCCCGGGACTTTACTATCCTACGAGCAGTACTTC,CASSPGTLLSYEQYF
TRBJ1-2,NA,TRBV9,NA,TGTGCCAGCAGGGACAGCACCTATGGCTACACCTTC,CASRDSTYGYTF
TRBJ2-5,NA,TRBV15,NA,TGTGCCACCAGCAACCGGGACCTGATGGTCGAGACCCAGTACTTC,CATSNRDLMVETQYF